Listed below are T cell receptor beta chains from one sample, sequenced in a study of blood T cell repertoires in COVID-19. Profiled with immunoSEQ multiplex PCR; TCRdb holds only in-frame clones, not every one. Among around 170,000 clones listed, roughly 87% were seen once. The sequencing input was peripheral blood. All receptors come from a man aged 18 to 35 who had recovered from COVID-19. Each CDR3 is given with its conserved first and last residue. Fields, in order: clone size, V gene, D gene, J gene, CDR3 protein, CDR3 DNA. D genes are given only for firm matches. Clone size is shown for a subset of rows, as once, few, many or a class of expanded clone.

size: few
V: TRBV9
D: TRBD1
J: TRBJ2-1
CDR3: CASSVRDRVFWDEQFF
DNA: TGTGCCAGCAGCGTACGGGACAGGGTCTTTTGGGATGAGCAGTTCTTC

size: NA
V: TRBV10-3
D: NA
J: TRBJ2-7
CDR3: CATTGLSEQYF
DNA: TGTGCCACCACAGGGCTGTCCGAGCAGTACTTC

size: NA
V: TRBV11-3
D: NA
J: TRBJ2-2
CDR3: CASSSSAYTGELFF
DNA: TGTGCCAGCAGCTCTAGCGCTTACACCGGGGAGCTGTTTTTT

size: NA
V: TRBV7-8
D: TRBD1
J: TRBJ1-1
CDR3: CASSSSDREGTEAFF
DNA: TGTGCCAGCAGCTCTTCGGACAGGGAGGGCACTGAAGCTTTCTTT

size: NA
V: TRBV6-5
D: NA
J: TRBJ1-2
CDR3: CASKKDPGNYGYTF
DNA: TGTGCCAGCAAAAAGGACCCGGGGAACTATGGCTACACCTTC

size: NA
V: TRBV11-2
D: NA
J: TRBJ2-7
CDR3: CASSLLGGSYEQYF
DNA: TGTGCCAGCAGCCTCCTAGGAGGGTCCTACGAGCAGTACTTC

size: NA
V: TRBV28
D: NA
J: TRBJ2-7
CDR3: CASSSPGGPYEQYF
DNA: TGTGCCAGCAGTTCTCCCGGAGGCCCCTACGAGCAGTACTTC

size: NA
V: TRBV9
D: NA
J: TRBJ1-2
CDR3: CASSGLGGRAAYGYTF
DNA: TGTGCCAGCAGCGGCCTCGGGGGGCGCGCGGCCTATGGCTACACCTTC

size: NA
V: TRBV19
D: NA
J: TRBJ2-5
CDR3: CASSIPARLETQYF
DNA: TGTGCCAGTAGTATCCCCGCCCGACTCGAGACCCAGTACTTC

size: NA
V: TRBV10-1
D: TRBD1
J: TRBJ1-1
CDR3: CASSDVEKQGQAFF
DNA: TGCGCCAGCAGTGACGTGGAGAAACAGGGGCAAGCTTTCTTT

size: NA
V: TRBV7-9
D: NA
J: TRBJ2-1
CDR3: CASSPGLDEQFF
DNA: TGTGCCAGCAGCCCGGGACTCGATGAGCAGTTCTTC

size: NA
V: TRBV6-1
D: TRBD1
J: TRBJ2-7
CDR3: CASSDHRTGGSYEQYF
DNA: TGTGCCAGCAGTGACCATCGGACAGGGGGCTCCTACGAGCAGTACTTC

size: NA
V: TRBV6-5
D: TRBD2
J: TRBJ2-7
CDR3: CASRGEGLTYEQYF
DNA: TGTGCCAGCCGCGGGGAGGGTCTTACCTACGAGCAGTACTTC

size: once
V: TRBV3-1/TRBV3-2
D: NA
J: TRBJ2-2
CDR3: CASSQRETGELFF
DNA: TGTGCCAGCAGCCAACGAGAAACCGGGGAGCTGTTTTTT

size: NA
V: TRBV19
D: TRBD1
J: TRBJ1-2
CDR3: CASSIEAGTGVIGYTF
DNA: TGTGCCAGTAGTATAGAGGCCGGGACAGGGGTTATTGGCTACACCTTC

size: NA
V: TRBV5-5
D: NA
J: TRBJ1-1
CDR3: CASSLGQAGNTEAFF
DNA: TGTGCCAGCAGCTTGGGACAGGCCGGGAACACTGAAGCTTTCTTT

size: NA
V: TRBV7-9
D: NA
J: TRBJ2-2
CDR3: CASSPAAVRGELFF
DNA: TGTGCCAGCAGCCCCGCCGCGGTCCGCGGGGAGCTGTTTTTT

size: NA
V: TRBV29-1
D: NA
J: TRBJ1-5
CDR3: CSTRGTQPQHF
DNA: TGCAGCACAAGGGGGACTCAGCCCCAGCATTTT

size: NA
V: TRBV25-1
D: TRBD1
J: TRBJ1-6
CDR3: CASSEDRGLNSPLHF
DNA: TGTGCCAGCAGTGAAGACAGGGGGCTGAATTCACCCCTCCACTTT

size: once
V: TRBV6-1
D: TRBD1
J: TRBJ1-1
CDR3: CASSEQGGTEAFF
DNA: TGTGCCAGCAGTGAACAGGGGGGCACTGAAGCTTTCTTT

size: NA
V: TRBV5-6
D: NA
J: TRBJ2-6
CDR3: CASSLSPSGANVLTF
DNA: TGTGCCAGCAGCCTTTCTCCTTCTGGGGCCAACGTCCTGACTTTC

size: once
V: TRBV6-5
D: NA
J: TRBJ2-2
CDR3: CASSYLWGAGELFF
DNA: TGTGCCAGCAGTTACCTCTGGGGGGCCGGGGAGCTGTTTTTT

size: NA
V: TRBV7-8
D: TRBD2
J: TRBJ2-1
CDR3: CASSFRLAGEGEQFF
DNA: TGTGCCAGCAGCTTCCGACTAGCGGGAGAGGGTGAGCAGTTCTTC

size: NA
V: TRBV9
D: NA
J: TRBJ2-7
CDR3: CASSVTGVSYEQYF
DNA: TGTGCCAGCAGCGTGACAGGCGTCTCCTACGAGCAGTACTTC

size: NA
V: TRBV7-2
D: TRBD1
J: TRBJ2-5
CDR3: CASSLSDRGSGTQYF
DNA: TGTGCCAGCAGCTTATCAGACAGGGGCTCTGGGACCCAGTACTTC

size: NA
V: TRBV7-2
D: TRBD1
J: TRBJ1-2
CDR3: CASSFNGQGNGYTF
DNA: TGTGCCAGCAGCTTTAATGGACAGGGCAATGGCTACACCTTC

size: NA
V: TRBV6-6
D: NA
J: TRBJ2-7
CDR3: CASSIPQGFVDEQYF
DNA: TGTGCCAGCAGTATACCGCAGGGGTTCGTGGACGAGCAGTACTTC

size: NA
V: TRBV18
D: TRBD1
J: TRBJ1-2
CDR3: CASSPDREYGYTF
DNA: TGTGCCAGCTCTCCCGACAGGGAGTATGGCTACACCTTC